The source of this T cell receptor beta chain is a study of blood T cell repertoires in COVID-19. The wider study: Sites in the United States, Italy and Spain provided acute and convalescent COVID-19 samples. PBMCs, B-cell-depleted T cells, or T cells were the source of the cDNA or gDNA that made up the material.

Authors' analysis steps: Estimation of nucleated cell counts relied on the amplification of reference gene primers. The table came from immunoSEQ multiplex PCR; TCRdb's copy has only in-frame clones and leaves some out. V, J and clone size derive from that table, while D and trimming were established from the DNA sequence. The sample includes hundreds of thousands of clones, more than 75% of them seen just once. V lost 1 base and J lost 2, with 14 bases in between. The CDR3 is 16 amino acids. This clone has more than one count but fewer than ten. The chain joins TRBV23-1 to TRBJ2-5; a possible D gene is TRBD1 (6 bases). TRBV23-1 is recorded as an ORF, its role being uncertain. This receptor was identified in a woman aged 35 to 49 who had recovered from COVID-19. Material for sequencing was peripheral blood. The CDR3 protein is CASSQYEGVSQETQYF. The DNA for the CDR3 is TGCGCCAGCAGTCAATACGAGGGGGTTTCACAAGAGACCCAGTACTTC.